The following is a TCR beta chain sequence with its context. Its antigen is not identified. These data come from a study of shared clonotypes between healthy human individuals. Broader study findings: Estimated richness values were generally larger in naive subsets than in memory subsets.

The repertoire was sequenced with immunoSEQ multiplex PCR; TCRdb's copy has only in-frame clones and lacks some. Of fewer than 1.8 million clones in the sample, approximately 98.5% were seen once. The CDR3 extends over 16 amino acids. V lost 1 base, J lost 7 bases, and 9 bases stayed unmatched. Germline CDR1 and CDR2: LNHNV and YYDKDF (reference sequence). The sample comprised naive CD4+ T cells sorted from blood. The subset: CD45RA+ positively selected. The V and J genes are TRBV15 and TRBJ2-1; 8 nucleotides line up with TRBD2. The receptor comes from a man younger than 40 in good health. This CDR3 is CATSRGTVAGLNEQFF. CDR3 coding DNA: TGTGCCACCAGCAGAGGGACTGTAGCGGGATTAAATGAGCAGTTCTTC.